The T cell receptor (beta chain) described here comes from a study of blood T cells in healthy people across ages. The V gene's germline CDR1 is SGHRS and CDR2 YFSETQ. This CDR3 has 14 amino acids. Per sample, no less than 5 micrograms of total RNA were extracted. As concerns this clonotype: The junction departs from the called germline gene at one end, perhaps through a read error.

Sample-barcoded 5' priming and a J-beta primer mix drove a second PCR of roughly 6 to 12 cycles. Via MiXCR, TCRdb re-called the 5' RACE reads, giving one row per CDR3 protein. This sample has 800,000 to 950,000 distinct CDR3 sequences, with roughly 28% found just once. These data were likewise used in another study, on T cells of mothers and their children.

The chain joins TRBV5-1 to TRBJ2-7, with 7 bases aligning to TRBD2. This TCR derives from a woman aged 40 to 50 in good health. Sequencing input: blood. The CDR3 bases are TGCGCCAACAGCTTGGACGCGGGGGCCTACGAGCAGTACTTC. This sequence encodes CANSLDAGAYEQYF.